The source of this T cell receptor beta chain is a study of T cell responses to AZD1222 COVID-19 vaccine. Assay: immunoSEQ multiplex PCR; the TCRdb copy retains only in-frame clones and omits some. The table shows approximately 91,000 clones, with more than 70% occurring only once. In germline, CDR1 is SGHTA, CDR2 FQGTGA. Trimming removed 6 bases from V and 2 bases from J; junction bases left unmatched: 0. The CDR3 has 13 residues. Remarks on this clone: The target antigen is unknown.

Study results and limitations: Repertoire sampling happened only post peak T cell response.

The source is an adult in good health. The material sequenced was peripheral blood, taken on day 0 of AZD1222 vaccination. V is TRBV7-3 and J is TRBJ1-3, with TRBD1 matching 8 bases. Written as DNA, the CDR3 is TGTGCCAGCAGACAGGGGGCTGGAAACACCATATATTTT. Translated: CASRQGAGNTIYF.